This T cell receptor beta chain was retrieved from a study of cytotoxic CD8 clonotypes in ibrutinib-treated CLL (dated by TCRdb to the early 2020s). About the study as a whole: In this cohort, 15 patients were treatment-naive and roughly 10 were relapsed/refractory, while about 17 had unmutated IGHV. Responses were partial in around 24 patients and complete in 2; after median about 70 months follow-up, about 14 stayed in remission and around 12 progressed. Response samples were taken after a median of 12 months on treatment, ranging from about 6 to 40 months. On average, each sample had about 250,000 productive templates and tens of thousands of productive rearrangements. Of the 85 to 90 participants in the trial, about two dozen had longitudinal samples available. Cryopreserved peripheral blood mononuclear cells were obtained before treatment, at response, and at either sustained remission or disease progression. Every sample from remission and from progressive disease was obtained while the patients were still on ibrutinib.

A MiSeq instrument was used for deep resolution sequencing, which targeted depths ranging from 1 in 1 million up to 1 in 200,000 T cells, with coverage averaging 10x for each clonotype. The immunoSEQ hsTCRB Kit was used to generate the TCR beta libraries. Concerning the study's data processing: ImmunoSEQ Data Assistant and ImmunoSEQ Analyzer were used for data analysis, and V, D and J genes were assigned according to IMGT definitions. Clonality, which ranges from 0 to 1, was calculated by subtracting the normalized Shannon entropy of productive rearrangement frequencies from one. Only overrepresented clonotypes making up at least 0.05% of each patient's repertoire were included in the public clonotype analysis. Repertoires from some 14 age-matched healthy donors in immuneACCESS were used as clonality controls. The source is immuneACCESS, and TCRdb retained only in-frame sequences with V and J called. Part of the clones is not carried over; for the studies checked, unresolved V genes explain less than half of this, and the remainder is unexplained. V and J calls and clone size are as listed in that table; D and trimming were resolved from the DNA. The sample table holds hundreds of thousands of clones, of which about 61% were seen once. The ten largest make up 6% to 6.5% of the sample.

For TCR beta library preparation, roughly 2 micrograms of genomic DNA was extracted from cryopreserved PBMCs. Longitudinal blood samples from CLL patients on ibrutinib monotherapy underwent high-throughput TCR beta sequencing. Patients were enrolled in a phase 2 open-label single-center ibrutinib monotherapy trial. The V end loses 2 bases and the J end loses 6 bases, and a stretch of 16 bases separates them. CDR1 and CDR2 were assigned from the germline V gene as SGHTA and FQGNSA. The CDR3 sequence holds 16 residues, the cysteine and phenylalanine included. Of the read, only the CDR3 DNA is kept; its 48 bases are in frame from base 1. The study at large found these results: Lymph node repertoires were not examined, and the timing of sampling was not matched between patients in sustained remission and those whose disease progressed. Clonality rose at ibrutinib response, remained stable during sustained remission, and dropped back toward baseline at progression. Baseline clonality exceeded that of age-matched healthy donors and correlated strongly with circulating CD8+ T-cell counts. Public clonotypes were rare and either shrank or stayed stable during treatment, and the rise in clonality at ibrutinib response reflected expansion of private clonotypes.

With respect to this clone: It lacks a known antigen. No much larger clone exists at a distance of one base, and base qualities are not known.

The chain couples TRBV7-2 to TRBJ2-2, with TRBD2 tentatively as D gene (7 bases match). The source is a human donor with chronic lymphocytic leukemia. This sample comprised PBMCs, obtained after 36 months of ibrutinib treatment. The CDR3 in this case is CASSLWGGAVAGELFF. In nucleotide form, the sequence is TGTGCCAGCAGCTTATGGGGGGGCGCCGTCGCCGGGGAGCTGTTTTTT.